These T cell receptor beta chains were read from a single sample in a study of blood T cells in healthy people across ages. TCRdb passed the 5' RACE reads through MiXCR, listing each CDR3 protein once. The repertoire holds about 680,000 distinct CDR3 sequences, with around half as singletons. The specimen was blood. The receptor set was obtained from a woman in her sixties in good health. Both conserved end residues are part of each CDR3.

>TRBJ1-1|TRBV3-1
CASSPGGLMNTEAFF
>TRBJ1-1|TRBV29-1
CSVVGQGGILTEAFF
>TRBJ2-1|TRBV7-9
CASSLFPAGMAGKFF
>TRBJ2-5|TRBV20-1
CSALGGWLPREQYF
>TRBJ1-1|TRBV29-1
CSVRQGGDTEAFF
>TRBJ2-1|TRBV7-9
CASSVYGAAFYNEQFF
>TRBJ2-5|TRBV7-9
CASSSNRGRGPNEQYF
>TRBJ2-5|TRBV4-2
CASSQPGRAGETLYF
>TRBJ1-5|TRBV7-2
CASGANQPQHF
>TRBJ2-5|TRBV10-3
CATSESLEVQETQYF
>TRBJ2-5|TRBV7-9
CAGSLTLADETQYF
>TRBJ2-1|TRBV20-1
CSAREWQAGGSYNEQFF
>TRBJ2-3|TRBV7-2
CASSLGLSGAPPTDTQYF
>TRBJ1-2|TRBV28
CASSSGGADYGYTF
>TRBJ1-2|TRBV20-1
CSAREGSRGGNYGYTF
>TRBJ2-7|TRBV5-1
CASSFGGADNYEQYF
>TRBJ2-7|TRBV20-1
CSARDRQVVFYEQYF
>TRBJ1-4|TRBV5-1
CASSLDGGSGEKLFF
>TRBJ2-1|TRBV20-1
CSAPESLGVVNEQFF
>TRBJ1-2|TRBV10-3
CAISDGTTTNYGYTF
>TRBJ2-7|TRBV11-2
CASSLRVVNEQYF
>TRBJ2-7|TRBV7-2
CASSPAGGVSYEQYF